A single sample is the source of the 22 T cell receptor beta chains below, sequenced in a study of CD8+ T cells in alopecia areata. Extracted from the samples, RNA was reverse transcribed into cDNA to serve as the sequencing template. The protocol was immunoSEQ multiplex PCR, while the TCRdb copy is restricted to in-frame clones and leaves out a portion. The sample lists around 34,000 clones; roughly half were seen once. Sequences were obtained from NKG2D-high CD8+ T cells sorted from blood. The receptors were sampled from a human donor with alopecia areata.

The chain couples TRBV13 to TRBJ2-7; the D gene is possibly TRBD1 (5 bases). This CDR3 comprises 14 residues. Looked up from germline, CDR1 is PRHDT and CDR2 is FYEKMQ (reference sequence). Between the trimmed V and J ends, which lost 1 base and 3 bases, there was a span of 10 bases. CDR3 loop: CASSLVNRHYEQYF. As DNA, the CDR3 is TGTGCCAGCAGCTTAGTTAACAGGCACTACGAGCAGTACTTC.

CDR3 protein: CASRESFSNQPQHF. For the CDR3, the DNA is TGTGCCAGCAGAGAGAGTTTTAGCAATCAGCCCCAGCATTTT. V is TRBV2 and J is TRBJ1-5; D gene uncertain. Per the germline V gene, CDR1 is SNHLY and CDR2 is FYNNEI. The CDR3 covers 14 residues. Deletions cut 6 bases from V and 0 bases from J, with 9 bases between.

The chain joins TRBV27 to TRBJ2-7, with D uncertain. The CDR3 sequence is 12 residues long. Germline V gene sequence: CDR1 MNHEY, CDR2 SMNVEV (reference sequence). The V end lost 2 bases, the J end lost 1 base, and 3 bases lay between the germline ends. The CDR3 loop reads CASSLGSYEQYF. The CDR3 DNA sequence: TGTGCCAGCAGTTTAGGGTCCTACGAGCAGTACTTC.

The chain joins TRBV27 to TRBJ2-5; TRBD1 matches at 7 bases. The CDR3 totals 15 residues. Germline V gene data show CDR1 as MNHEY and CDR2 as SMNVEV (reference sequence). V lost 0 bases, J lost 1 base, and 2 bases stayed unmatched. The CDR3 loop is CASSLSGQTQETQYF. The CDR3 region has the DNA TGTGCCAGCAGTTTATCGGGACAGACCCAAGAGACCCAGTACTTC.

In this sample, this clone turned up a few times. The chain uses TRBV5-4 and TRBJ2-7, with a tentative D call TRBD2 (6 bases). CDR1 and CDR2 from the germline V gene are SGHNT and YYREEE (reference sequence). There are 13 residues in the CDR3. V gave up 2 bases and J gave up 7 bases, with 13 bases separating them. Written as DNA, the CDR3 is TGTGCCAGCAGCTTACGGGACTCGGGGGAGCAGTACTTC. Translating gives CASSLRDSGEQYF.

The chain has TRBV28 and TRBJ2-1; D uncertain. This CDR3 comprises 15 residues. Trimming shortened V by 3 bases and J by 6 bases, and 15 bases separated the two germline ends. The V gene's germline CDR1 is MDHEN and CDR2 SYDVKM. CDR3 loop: CASSLHEWGSNEQFF. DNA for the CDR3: TGTGCCAGCAGTTTGCACGAATGGGGTTCCAATGAGCAGTTCTTC.

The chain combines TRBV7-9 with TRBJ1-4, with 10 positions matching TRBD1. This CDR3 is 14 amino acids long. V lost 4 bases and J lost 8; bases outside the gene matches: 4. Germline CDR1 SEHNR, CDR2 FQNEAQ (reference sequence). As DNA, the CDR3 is TGTGCCAGCAGCTCGACAGGGGGCGACGAAAAACTGTTTTTT. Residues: CASSSTGGDEKLFF.

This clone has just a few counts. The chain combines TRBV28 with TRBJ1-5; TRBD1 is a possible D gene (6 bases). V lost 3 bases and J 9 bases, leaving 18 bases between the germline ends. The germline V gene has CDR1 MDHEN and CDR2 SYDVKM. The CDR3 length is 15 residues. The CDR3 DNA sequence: TGTGCCAGCAGTTTTGAGTGGTCGGGGGGGCCGCCCCAGCATTTT. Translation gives CASSFEWSGGPPQHF.

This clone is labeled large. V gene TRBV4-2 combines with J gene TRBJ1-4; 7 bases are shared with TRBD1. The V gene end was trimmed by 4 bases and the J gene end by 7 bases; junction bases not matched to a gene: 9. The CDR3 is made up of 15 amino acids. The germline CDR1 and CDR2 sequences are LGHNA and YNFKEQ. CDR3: CASSPTGRSSEKLFF. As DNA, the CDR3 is TGTGCCAGCAGCCCGACAGGGCGGAGTAGTGAAAAACTGTTTTTT.

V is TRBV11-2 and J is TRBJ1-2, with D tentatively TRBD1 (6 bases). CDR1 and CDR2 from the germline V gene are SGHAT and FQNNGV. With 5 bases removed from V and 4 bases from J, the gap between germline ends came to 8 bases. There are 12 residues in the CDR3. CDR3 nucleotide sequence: TGTGCCAGCAGCAACAGGGCCTATGGCTACACCTTC. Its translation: CASSNRAYGYTF.

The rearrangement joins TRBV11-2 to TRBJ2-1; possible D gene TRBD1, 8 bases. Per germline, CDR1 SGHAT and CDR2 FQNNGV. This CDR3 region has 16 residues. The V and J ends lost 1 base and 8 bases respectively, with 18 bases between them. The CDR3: CASSLGSRTGRDEQFF. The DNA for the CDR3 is TGTGCCAGCAGCTTAGGGTCCCGGACAGGGAGGGATGAGCAGTTCTTC.

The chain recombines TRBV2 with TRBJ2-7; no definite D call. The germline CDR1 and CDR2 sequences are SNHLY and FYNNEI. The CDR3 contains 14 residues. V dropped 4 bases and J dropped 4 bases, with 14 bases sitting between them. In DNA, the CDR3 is TGTGCCAGCAGTGTCCTCCCGGGCAATTACGAGCAGTACTTC. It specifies CASSVLPGNYEQYF.

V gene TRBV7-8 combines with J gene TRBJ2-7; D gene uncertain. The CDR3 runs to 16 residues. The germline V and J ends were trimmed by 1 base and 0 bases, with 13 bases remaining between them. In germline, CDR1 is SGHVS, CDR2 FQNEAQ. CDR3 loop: CASSLGPIVSSYEQYF. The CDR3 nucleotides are TGTGCCAGCAGCTTAGGGCCAATTGTAAGCTCCTACGAGCAGTACTTC.

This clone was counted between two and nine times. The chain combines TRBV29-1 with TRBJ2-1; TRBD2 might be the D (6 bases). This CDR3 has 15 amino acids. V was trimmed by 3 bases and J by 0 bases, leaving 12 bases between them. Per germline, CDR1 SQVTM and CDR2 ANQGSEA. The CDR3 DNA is TGCAGCGTTGAGGACGAGGGACTCTCCTACAATGAGCAGTTCTTC. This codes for CSVEDEGLSYNEQFF.

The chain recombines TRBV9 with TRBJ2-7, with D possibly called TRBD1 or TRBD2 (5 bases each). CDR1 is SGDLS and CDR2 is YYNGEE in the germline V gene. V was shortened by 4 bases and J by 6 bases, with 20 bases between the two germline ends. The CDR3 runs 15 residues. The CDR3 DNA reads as TGTGCCAGCAGCCCCCACCCCGGGACGCCCACCGAGCAGTACTTC. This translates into CASSPHPGTPTEQYF.

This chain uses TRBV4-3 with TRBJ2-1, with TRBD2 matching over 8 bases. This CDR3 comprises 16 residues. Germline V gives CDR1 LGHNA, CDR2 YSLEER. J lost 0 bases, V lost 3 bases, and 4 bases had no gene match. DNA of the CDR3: TGCGCCAGCAGCCATGGGACTAGTTTCTCCTACAATGAGCAGTTCTTC. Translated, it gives CASSHGTSFSYNEQFF.

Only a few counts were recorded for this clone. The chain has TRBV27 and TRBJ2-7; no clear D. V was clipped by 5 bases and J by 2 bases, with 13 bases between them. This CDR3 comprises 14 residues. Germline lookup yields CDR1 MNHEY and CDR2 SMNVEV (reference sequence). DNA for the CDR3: TGTGCCAGCAGTCCAATACTGAGCCCCTACGAGCAGTACTTC. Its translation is CASSPILSPYEQYF.

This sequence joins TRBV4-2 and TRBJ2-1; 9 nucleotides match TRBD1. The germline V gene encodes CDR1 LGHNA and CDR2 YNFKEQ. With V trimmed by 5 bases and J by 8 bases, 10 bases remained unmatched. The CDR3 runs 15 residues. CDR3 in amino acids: CASSLAWDRADEQFF. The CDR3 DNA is TGTGCCAGCAGCTTAGCCTGGGACAGGGCGGATGAGCAGTTCTTC.

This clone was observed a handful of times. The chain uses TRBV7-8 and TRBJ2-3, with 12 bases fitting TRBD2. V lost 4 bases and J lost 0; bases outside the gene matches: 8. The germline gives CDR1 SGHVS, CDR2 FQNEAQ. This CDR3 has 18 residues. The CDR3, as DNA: TGTGCCAGCAGCTGGGTCACGGGACTAGCGGGCAGCACAGATACGCAGTATTTT. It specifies CASSWVTGLAGSTDTQYF.

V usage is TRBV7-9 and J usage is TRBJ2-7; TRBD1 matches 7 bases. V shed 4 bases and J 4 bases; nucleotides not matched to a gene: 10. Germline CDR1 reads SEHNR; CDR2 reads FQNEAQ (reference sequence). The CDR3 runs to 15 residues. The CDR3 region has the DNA TGTGCCAGCAGCTCCTCCGGGACAGCGTCTTACGAGCAGTACTTC. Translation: CASSSSGTASYEQYF.

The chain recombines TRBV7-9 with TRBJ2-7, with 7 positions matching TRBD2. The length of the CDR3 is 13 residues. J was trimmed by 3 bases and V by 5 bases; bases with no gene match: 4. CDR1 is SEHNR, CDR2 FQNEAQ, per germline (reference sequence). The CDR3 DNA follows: TGTGCCAGCAGCAATCGCGGGGGCTACGAGCAGTACTTC. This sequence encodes CASSNRGGYEQYF.

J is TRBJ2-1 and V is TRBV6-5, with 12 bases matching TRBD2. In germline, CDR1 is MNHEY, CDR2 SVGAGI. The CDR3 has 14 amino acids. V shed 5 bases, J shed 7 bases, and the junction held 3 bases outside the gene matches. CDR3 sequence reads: CASSPGTSGNEQFF. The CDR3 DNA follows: TGTGCCAGCAGTCCCGGGACTAGCGGGAATGAGCAGTTCTTC.